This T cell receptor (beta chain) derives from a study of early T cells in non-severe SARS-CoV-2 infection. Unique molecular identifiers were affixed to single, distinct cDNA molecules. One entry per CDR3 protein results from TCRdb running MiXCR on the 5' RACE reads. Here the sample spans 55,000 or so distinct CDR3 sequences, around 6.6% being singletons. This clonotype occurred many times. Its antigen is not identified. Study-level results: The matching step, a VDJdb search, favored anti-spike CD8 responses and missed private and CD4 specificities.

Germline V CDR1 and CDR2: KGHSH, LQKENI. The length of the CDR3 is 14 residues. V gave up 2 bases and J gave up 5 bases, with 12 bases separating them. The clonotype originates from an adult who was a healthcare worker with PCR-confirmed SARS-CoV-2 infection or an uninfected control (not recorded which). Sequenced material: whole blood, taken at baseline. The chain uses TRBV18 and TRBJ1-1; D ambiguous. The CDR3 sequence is CASSPTREGTEAFF. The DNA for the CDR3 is TGTGCCAGCTCACCAACGCGCGAAGGGACTGAAGCTTTCTTT.